A few counts support the clone carrying this T cell receptor beta chain. What it recognizes is unknown. This entry is derived from a study of blood T cells in healthy people across ages. Germline V CDR1 and CDR2: SGHVS, FQNEAQ. This CDR3 is built from 15 residues. The junction had 5 bases not matched to a gene; V was cut back by 5 bases and J by 4 bases. A sample-barcoded 5' primer and a J-beta primer mix were used in a second PCR of roughly 7 to 12 cycles. A single record per CDR3 protein comes from TCRdb applying MiXCR to the 5' RACE reads. The sample holds over a million distinct CDR3 sequences, approximately 42% seen once. General study results and limits: A greater number of naive CD4+ cells and higher diversity distinguished long-lived donors from aged donors.

Each sample gave at least 6 million isolated PBMCs. The authors extracted at least 5.5 micrograms of total RNA per sample. The V call is TRBV7-8, the J call TRBJ1-4; TRBD1 aligns across 9 bases. Sequenced: blood. The sequence derives from a woman aged 18 to 35 in good health. The CDR3 bases are TGTGCCAGCAGCACAAACAGGGGGCTTAATGAAAAACTGTTTTTT. It specifies CASSTNRGLNEKLFF.